One and the same sample provided the 21 T cell receptor beta chains below, sequenced in a study. One entry per CDR3 protein results from TCRdb running MiXCR on the RT-PCR reads. The sample includes about 700,000 distinct CDR3 sequences, 14% of them seen just once. What was sequenced was memory CD4+ T cells from blood. These receptors came from a female donor in good health, serving as a healthy control.

The rearrangement joins TRBV6-2 or TRBV6-3 to TRBJ2-5; D gene ambiguous. Between the trimmed V and J ends, which lost 6 bases and 1 base, there was a span of 6 bases. Germline lookup yields CDR1 MNHEY and CDR2 SVGEGT. The CDR3 is 12 residues long. CDR3 sequence reads: CASRTSQETQYF. The CDR3 region has the DNA TGTGCCAGCAGGACCTCCCAAGAGACCCAGTACTTC.

This sequence joins TRBV6-2 or TRBV6-3 and TRBJ2-7; D may correspond to TRBD1 or TRBD2 (6 bases each). This CDR3 is 14 amino acids long. The germline V and J ends were trimmed by 7 bases and 0 bases, with 13 bases remaining between them. Per the germline V gene, CDR1 is MNHEY and CDR2 is SVGEGT. CDR3 sequence: CASKGGGNSYEQYF. In nucleotides, the CDR3 is TGTGCCAGCAAAGGGGGAGGCAACTCCTACGAGCAGTACTTC.

V usage is TRBV12-3 or TRBV12-4 and J usage is TRBJ1-2, with D maybe TRBD1 (5 bases). Trimming left V 5 bases short and J 7 bases short, with 20 bases between. CDR3 size: 15 residues. This chain's CDR3 is CASSPPGRGIGGYTF. CDR3 coding DNA: TGTGCCAGCAGTCCACCGGGACGGGGAATTGGTGGCTACACCTTC.

This chain connects TRBV6-6 to TRBJ2-5; D is possibly TRBD2 (5 bases). This CDR3 has 13 residues. Germline V gene data show CDR1 as MNHNY and CDR2 as SVGAGI (reference sequence). The V end was cut by 6 bases, the J end by 5 bases, with 13 bases between. CDR3 sequence reads: CASRPLVRETQYF. In DNA form, the CDR3 reads TGTGCCAGCAGACCACTAGTCCGGGAGACCCAGTACTTC.

This clonotype was picked up a small number of times. The V and J genes are TRBV6-2 or TRBV6-3 and TRBJ2-5, with D possibly matching TRBD2 (5 bases). CDR3 length equals 13 residues. The germline V gene has CDR1 MNHEY and CDR2 SVGEGT. V was clipped by 7 bases and J by 5 bases, with 14 bases between them. The CDR3, as DNA: TGTGCCAGCACCCGTAGCGTTATGGAGACCCAGTACTTC. It specifies CASTRSVMETQYF.

As DNA, the CDR3 is TGTGCCAGCTCACCAATGGACAGGGCAGCCGAAGCTTTCTTT. This encodes CASSPMDRAAEAFF. The V gene is TRBV18, the J gene TRBJ1-1; 8 nucleotides agree with TRBD1. CDR3 length: 14 residues. Germline V lookup: CDR1 KGHSH, CDR2 LQKENI. J gave up 8 bases and V 2 bases, and 7 bases lay outside the gene matches.

This rearrangement joins TRBV5-1 to TRBJ1-4; 9 positions agree with TRBD1. CDR3 length: 15 amino acids. J lost 1 base, V lost 3 bases, and 1 base had no gene match. Germline V gene lookup returns CDR1 SGHRS and CDR2 YFSETQ. In DNA form, the CDR3 reads TGCGCCAGCAGCTACAGGGGGCTAACTAATGAAAAACTGTTTTTT. This gives the protein CASSYRGLTNEKLFF.

This clonotype was seen a few times. The chain combines TRBV15 with TRBJ2-1; no reliable D call. Germline V CDR1 and CDR2: LNHNV, YYDKDF (reference sequence). The germline V and J ends were trimmed by 1 base and 8 bases, with 6 bases remaining between them. This CDR3 comprises 12 residues. The CDR3: CATSRVGYEQFF. The CDR3 nucleotides read TGTGCCACCAGCAGAGTCGGGTATGAGCAGTTCTTC.

This clonotype has at least ten counts. V usage is TRBV24-1 and J usage is TRBJ2-4; D unclear. The length of the CDR3 is 11 residues. Trimming left V 6 bases short and J 5 bases short, with 4 bases between. CDR1 and CDR2 (germline): KGHDR, SFDVKD. CDR3 region: CATSSQNIQYF. CDR3 DNA: TGTGCCACCAGTTCCCAAAACATTCAGTACTTC.

This clonotype has at least ten counts. The chain is built from TRBV20-1 and TRBJ2-7; 9 bases align to TRBD1. J was trimmed by 2 bases and V by 3 bases; bases with no gene match: 8. Germline V gene lookup returns CDR1 DFQATT and CDR2 SNEGSKA (reference sequence). The CDR3 length is 15 residues. The DNA for the CDR3 is TGCAGTGCTAGTAGTTCGGGACAGGGTACCTACGAGCAGTACTTC. Its protein product is CSASSSGQGTYEQYF.

This clonotype occurred a few times. The chain is built from TRBV12-3 or TRBV12-4 and TRBJ1-4; tentative D call: TRBD1 (6 bases). V lost 5 bases to trimming and J lost 7 bases, with 17 bases between them. This CDR3 region has 15 residues. The CDR3 loop reads CASSPRTARGEKLFF. The CDR3 bases are TGTGCCAGCAGTCCGCGGACAGCGAGGGGTGAAAAACTGTTTTTT.

Only a few counts were recorded for this clonotype. The CDR3 DNA reads TGTGCCAGCAGTTTGGCGCCGGGGGGAGAAGGGGAGCAGTACTTC. Its translation is CASSLAPGGEGEQYF. V gene TRBV27 combines with J gene TRBJ2-7; 7 positions agree with TRBD2. CDR1 and CDR2 from the germline V gene are MNHEY and SMNVEV (reference sequence). The V and J ends lost 3 bases and 7 bases, in that order; junction bases with no gene match: 12. The CDR3 is 15 amino acids.

This clonotype showed up just a few times. The J gene is TRBJ2-5, the V gene TRBV20-1; 12 positions match TRBD2. Germline V gene lookup returns CDR1 DFQATT and CDR2 SNEGSKA (reference sequence). The CDR3 covers 15 residues. The junction had 9 bases not matched to a gene; V was cut back by 5 bases and J by 5 bases. The CDR3, as DNA: TGCAGTGCTCTTAAGACTAGCGGGGGAGTGGAGACCCAGTACTTC. Its protein is CSALKTSGGVETQYF.

The chain carries TRBV7-2 and TRBJ1-5; D unclear. Between the trimmed V and J ends, which lost 4 bases and 5 bases, there was a span of 6 bases. CDR1 is SGHTA, CDR2 FQGNSA, per germline. The CDR3 has 12 amino acids. This CDR3 is CASSSRDQPQHF. The CDR3 DNA sequence: TGTGCCAGCAGCTCCCGCGATCAGCCCCAGCATTTT.

The J gene is TRBJ1-5, the V gene TRBV6-2 or TRBV6-3, with TRBD1 matching 9 bases. Germline V lookup: CDR1 MNHEY, CDR2 SVGEGT. This CDR3 comprises 14 residues. J was trimmed by 5 bases and V by 8 bases; bases with no gene match: 7. In DNA, the CDR3 is TGTGCCAGCCCCGGGGGACAGGGATATCAGCCCCAGCATTTT. It yields the protein CASPGGQGYQPQHF.

This clonotype was observed at least ten times. The chain has TRBV5-1 and TRBJ2-2; D is ambiguous. The CDR3 spans 17 residues. Germline V gene lookup returns CDR1 SGHRS and CDR2 YFSETQ. V was shortened by 0 bases and J by 0 bases, with 12 bases between the two germline ends. CDR3 nucleotide sequence: TGCGCCAGCAGCTTGGCGCCAGTGGCCCCGAACACCGGGGAGCTGTTTTTT. Translation: CASSLAPVAPNTGELFF.

This clonotype was recorded at least ten times. The J gene is TRBJ2-2, the V gene TRBV4-3, with D perhaps TRBD1 (6 bases). The CDR3 spans 15 residues. V was pared by 0 bases and J by 5 bases, with 10 bases between. Germline V gives CDR1 LGHNA, CDR2 YSLEER. The CDR3 nucleotides are TGCGCCAGCAGCCAAGATACAGGGTGGACCGGGGAGCTGTTTTTT. It yields the protein CASSQDTGWTGELFF.

This clonotype was observed many times. CDR3 residues: CAISEDRESTDTQYF. The CDR3 DNA reads as TGTGCCATCAGTGAGGACAGGGAAAGCACAGATACGCAGTATTTT. This chain connects TRBV10-3 to TRBJ2-3; 7 bases fit TRBD1. Trimming took 2 bases from V and 0 from J; bases not matched to a gene: 2. CDR1 is ENHRY, CDR2 SYGVKD, per germline. The CDR3 has 15 residues.

This clonotype has a handful of counts. The chain combines TRBV19 with TRBJ2-1, with D possibly being TRBD1 (5 bases). From germline, CDR1 is LNHDA and CDR2 SQIVND (reference sequence). The CDR3 spans 14 residues. V was shortened by 3 bases and J by 5 bases, with 11 bases between the two germline ends. CDR3 coding DNA: TGTGCCAGTAGTATGCAGGGAAAAGACAATGAGCAGTTCTTC. It encodes CASSMQGKDNEQFF. The complete variable domain, with remaining parts taken from reference TRBV19 and TRBJ2-1, reads DGGITQSPKYLFRKEGQNVTLSCEQNLNHDAMYWYRQDPGQGLRLIYYSQIVNDFQKGDIAEGYSVSREKKESFPLTVTSAQKNPTAFYLCASSMQGKDNEQFFGPGTRLTVL.

The genes are TRBV18 and TRBJ2-3, with a possible D match to TRBD2 (6 bases). This CDR3 region has 16 residues. CDR1 and CDR2 from the germline V gene are KGHSH and LQKENI. Trimming shortened V by 6 bases and J by 2 bases, and 18 bases separated the two germline ends. The CDR3 reads CASSFLAALNTDTQYF. Written as DNA, the CDR3 is TGTGCCAGCTCGTTCTTAGCGGCTTTAAACACAGATACGCAGTATTTT. Full variable domain (rest looked up from reference TRBV18 and TRBJ2-3): NAGVMQNPRHLVRRRGQEARLRCSPMKGHSHVYWYRQLPEEGLKFMVYLQKENIIDESGMPKERFSAEFPKEGPSILRIQQVVRGDSAAYFCASSFLAALNTDTQYFGPGTRLTVL.

The V gene is TRBV29-1, the J gene TRBJ2-5; TRBD2 agrees at 12 bases. The CDR3 contains 16 residues. Trimming cost V 5 bases and J 3 bases; bases outside gene matches: 10. The germline gives CDR1 SQVTM, CDR2 ANQGSEA. CDR3: CSVFKTSGSPEETQYF. The CDR3 DNA reads as TGCAGCGTTTTTAAGACTAGCGGGAGCCCGGAAGAGACCCAGTACTTC.